These 22 T cell receptor beta chains were sequenced from one sample in a study of blood T cell repertoires in COVID-19. Clones were read by immunoSEQ multiplex PCR, and TCRdb kept only the in-frame ones, dropping some. The sample lists around 42,000 clones, approximately 92% occurring once. The sample taken for sequencing was peripheral blood. Receptors originate from a man aged 25 to 40 with active or convalescent COVID-19.

This chain uses TRBV6-5 with TRBJ1-2, with TRBD1 matching over 8 bases. The V gene end was trimmed by 4 bases and the J gene end by 5 bases; junction bases not matched to a gene: 9. Per the germline V gene, CDR1 is MNHEY and CDR2 is SVGAGI. This CDR3 is built from 15 residues. The CDR3 here is CASSSGTGVRYGYTF. In nucleotides, the CDR3 is TGTGCCAGCAGTTCCGGGACAGGAGTTCGGTATGGCTACACCTTC.

This clone appeared once. This chain links TRBV6-4 with TRBJ2-1; D perhaps matches TRBD2 (6 bases). The CDR3 is 13 residues long. V lost 3 bases to trimming and J lost 8 bases, with 11 bases between them. Germline V gene sequence: CDR1 MRHNA, CDR2 SNTAGT. The CDR3 spells CASSEEGLDEQFF. As DNA, the CDR3 is TGTGCCAGCAGTGAGGAGGGGTTAGATGAGCAGTTCTTC.

V is TRBV5-5 and J is TRBJ2-7; 11 bases agree with TRBD2. Germline V gene sequence: CDR1 SGHKS, CDR2 YYEKEE (reference sequence). The J segment lost 3 bases and the V segment lost 5 bases, leaving 10 bases of the junction unmatched. The CDR3 spans 16 residues. Here the CDR3 reads CASSPAGLAGYYEQYV. Here the CDR3 DNA reads TGTGCCAGCAGTCCGGCCGGACTAGCGGGTTACTACGAGCAGTACGTC.

The chain joins TRBV15 to TRBJ1-1, with D unresolved. This CDR3 contains 17 residues. Germline CDR1 and CDR2: LNHNV and YYDKDF (reference sequence). The germline V and J ends were trimmed by 0 bases and 1 base, with 15 bases remaining between them. CDR3 sequence (DNA): TGTGCCACCAGCAGAGATCTTTCGGTCGGTGGGAACACTGAAGCTTTCTTT. Translated, it gives CATSRDLSVGGNTEAFF.

This sequence joins TRBV12-3 or TRBV12-4 and TRBJ2-3; D uncertain. The CDR3 sequence is 13 residues long. The V end was cut by 6 bases, the J end by 7 bases, with 14 bases between. CDR3 loop: CASRVPGLHTQYF. The CDR3 nucleotides are TGTGCCAGCAGGGTACCTGGGCTACATACGCAGTATTTT.

The V gene is TRBV5-1, the J gene TRBJ1-4; weak D call: TRBD1 (5 bases). Germline V gives CDR1 SGHRS, CDR2 YFSETQ. The CDR3 is 15 amino acids. Deletions cut 5 bases from V and 6 bases from J, with 17 bases between. The CDR3 here is CASSRTGGNDEKLFF. The CDR3 bases are TGCGCCAGCAGTAGGACGGGGGGAAATGATGAAAAACTGTTTTTT.

The V gene is TRBV5-1, the J gene TRBJ1-2; no firm D call. The CDR3 has 18 amino acids. V lost 1 base and J 0 bases, leaving 19 bases between the germline ends. Germline V gene sequence: CDR1 SGHRS, CDR2 YFSETQ. The CDR3 loop reads CASSLRSRLAASNYGYTF. CDR3 DNA sequence: TGCGCCAGCAGCTTGAGGTCCCGGCTAGCCGCCTCTAACTATGGCTACACCTTC.

V gene TRBV28 combines with J gene TRBJ2-3; a possible D gene is TRBD2 (5 bases). The V gene's germline CDR1 is MDHEN and CDR2 SYDVKM. V was cut by 4 bases and J by 6 bases, with 17 bases left in between. The CDR3 consists of 15 residues. The CDR3 spells CASSSPGIKLDTQYF. The CDR3 bases are TGTGCCAGCAGTTCACCCGGGATTAAGCTGGATACGCAGTATTTT.

The chain combines TRBV7-8 with TRBJ1-5; 9 nucleotides match TRBD1. The CDR3 length is 15 residues. The V gene's germline CDR1 is SGHVS and CDR2 FQNEAQ. J gave up 8 bases and V 4 bases, and 9 bases lay outside the gene matches. For the CDR3, the DNA is TGTGCCAGCAGCTCGGGACAGGGAAGCCTTGAGCCCCAGCATTTT. Protein product: CASSSGQGSLEPQHF.

The V call is TRBV5-6, the J call TRBJ1-5; D call uncertain. Germline V lookup: CDR1 SGHDT, CDR2 YYEEEE. The CDR3 has 15 amino acids. Trimming shortened V by 1 base and J by 6 bases, and 14 bases separated the two germline ends. In DNA form, the CDR3 reads TGTGCCAGCAGCTTGTGGGGTCAGCGGGGTCAGCCCCAGCATTTT. It codes for CASSLWGQRGQPQHF.

This clone is categorized as medium-sized. The chain combines TRBV4-3 with TRBJ1-2; the D gene is possibly TRBD1 (5 bases). Trimming removed 0 bases at V and 2 bases at J, with 10 bases between. CDR3 size: 15 residues. Germline V gene lookup returns CDR1 LGHNA and CDR2 YSLEER. The CDR3 sequence is CASSQELQANYGYTF. CDR3 sequence (DNA): TGCGCCAGCAGCCAAGAGCTACAGGCCAACTATGGCTACACCTTC.

The DNA for the CDR3 is TGTGCCAGCAGTGTCGGGACAGGGGGCGCCACTGAAGCTTTCTTT. Translating it yields CASSVGTGGATEAFF. The chain recombines TRBV2 with TRBJ1-1; 12 bases line up with TRBD1. J gave up 4 bases and V 4 bases, and 4 bases lay outside the gene matches. CDR1 SNHLY and CDR2 FYNNEI come from the germline V gene. The CDR3 contains 15 residues.

In this sample, this clone turned up once. The chain combines TRBV14 with TRBJ1-1, with unresolved D. Per germline, CDR1 SGHDN and CDR2 FVKESK. The V gene lost 4 bases and the J gene lost 0 bases, with 9 bases spanning the gap. The CDR3 is 14 residues long. The CDR3 loop reads CASSRQIMNTEAFF. CDR3 bases: TGTGCCAGCAGCCGGCAGATTATGAACACTGAAGCTTTCTTT.

The rearrangement joins TRBV11-2 to TRBJ1-2, with D hard to call. V lost 5 bases to trimming and J lost 1 base, with 11 bases between them. The CDR3 is 14 amino acids. Germline CDR1 reads SGHAT; CDR2 reads FQNNGV. The CDR3 sequence is CASSPGGNNYGYTF. The CDR3 DNA reads as TGTGCCAGCAGCCCGGGAGGGAATAACTATGGCTACACCTTC.

V gene TRBV11-2 combines with J gene TRBJ2-5; 10 bases map to TRBD2. The J segment lost 4 bases and the V segment lost 2 bases, leaving 10 bases of the junction unmatched. Germline V gene data show CDR1 as SGHAT and CDR2 as FQNNGV. This CDR3 contains 17 residues. This CDR3 reads CASSLMLSGRLRETQYF. DNA of the CDR3: TGTGCCAGCAGCTTAATGCTTAGCGGGAGGTTGCGAGAGACCCAGTACTTC.

The chain combines TRBV5-1 with TRBJ1-1; 8 nucleotides match TRBD1. Germline V lookup: CDR1 SGHRS, CDR2 YFSETQ. V gave up 0 bases and J gave up 1 base; unmatched junction bases: 2. The length of the CDR3 is 15 residues. The CDR3 loop is CASSLVGTGNTEAFF. CDR3 bases: TGCGCCAGCAGCTTGGTGGGGACAGGGAACACTGAAGCTTTCTTT.

This clone showed up just once. V is TRBV9 and J is TRBJ1-4; 9 nucleotides line up with TRBD1. The V gene's germline CDR1 is SGDLS and CDR2 YYNGEE. This CDR3 region has 15 residues. The V and J ends lost 0 bases and 7 bases, in that order; junction bases with no gene match: 4. CDR3 in amino acids: CASSVASGQGEKLFF. CDR3 coding DNA: TGTGCCAGCAGCGTAGCGTCGGGACAGGGTGAAAAACTGTTTTTT.

The CDR3 region has the DNA TGTGCCAGCAGCGTCTCACAGGGAACCTATAATGAAAAACTGTTTTTT. It specifies CASSVSQGTYNEKLFF. The chain employs TRBV9 and TRBJ1-4; perhaps TRBD1 as D (6 bases). The germline gives CDR1 SGDLS, CDR2 YYNGEE. Trimming removed 2 bases at V and 4 bases at J, with 15 bases between. This CDR3 contains 16 residues.

V is TRBV9 and J is TRBJ1-6, with a weak D call TRBD1 (6 bases). Germline V gives CDR1 SGDLS, CDR2 YYNGEE. V dropped 0 bases and J dropped 6 bases, with 13 bases sitting between them. The CDR3 runs to 16 residues. CDR3 coding DNA: TGTGCCAGCAGCGTAGGGTTGGGGGCGGTTAATTCACCCCTCCACTTT. Translation gives CASSVGLGAVNSPLHF. Supplemented by reference TRBV9 and TRBJ1-6, the full variable domain reads DSGVTQTPKHLITATGQRVTLRCSPRSGDLSVYWYQQSLDQGLQFLIQYYNGEERAKGNILERFSAQQFPDLHSELNLSSLELGDSALYFCASSVGLGAVNSPLHFGNGTRLTVT.

The CDR3 coding sequence is TGTGCCACCAGCAGAGACAGGGCCGGAAACACCATATATTTT. It is translated as CATSRDRAGNTIYF. The chain links TRBV15 to TRBJ1-3; a possible D gene is TRBD1 (5 bases). The germline gives CDR1 LNHNV, CDR2 YYDKDF (reference sequence). The CDR3 consists of 14 residues. The V and J ends lost 0 bases and 4 bases respectively, with 7 bases between them.

The rearrangement joins TRBV6-4 to TRBJ2-1; 12 bases are a match to TRBD2. CDR3 length: 16 amino acids. Germline CDR1 is MRHNA and CDR2 is SNTAGT. V dropped 4 bases and J dropped 4; count of bases not matched to a gene: 5. For the CDR3, the DNA is TGTGCCAGCAGTGCCCTAGCGGGAGGGCCTTACAATGAGCAGTTCTTC. Translating it yields CASSALAGGPYNEQFF.

The rearrangement links TRBV7-9 to TRBJ2-1; TRBD2 agrees at 9 bases. J lost 0 bases, V lost 5 bases, and 8 bases had no gene match. The germline V gene encodes CDR1 SEHNR and CDR2 FQNEAQ (reference sequence). This CDR3 has 17 amino acids. CDR3 loop: CASSPRLAASSYNEQFF. DNA for the CDR3: TGTGCCAGCAGCCCGAGACTAGCGGCAAGCTCCTACAATGAGCAGTTCTTC.